This passage covers 9 T cell receptor beta chains from one sample sequenced in a study of blood T cell repertoires in COVID-19. Only in-frame clones appear in the TCRdb table, and some are missing; sequencing was by immunoSEQ multiplex PCR. Of approximately 150,000 clones detected, approximately 84% appear once; the ten largest clones hold about 2%. Sequencing was done on a sample of peripheral blood. All receptors derive from an older woman with acute or convalescent COVID-19.

The J gene is TRBJ2-1, the V gene TRBV6-6; no clear D gene. V lost 3 bases and J lost 6, with 9 bases in between. In germline, CDR1 is MNHNY, CDR2 SVGAGI (reference sequence). The CDR3 covers 13 residues. CDR3 sequence reads: CASSYKPGNEQFF. The CDR3 bases are TGTGCCAGCAGTTATAAGCCGGGCAATGAGCAGTTCTTC.

The table lists this clone with a few counts. The chain has TRBV4-1 and TRBJ2-3; the D gene is possibly TRBD2 (6 bases). V was pared by 8 bases and J by 10 bases, with 10 bases between. CDR1 is MGHRA, CDR2 YSYEKL, per germline. This CDR3 region has 10 residues. The CDR3 nucleotides read TGCGCCAGCGGACTACTGCCGCAGTATTTT. Its protein is CASGLLPQYF.

This rearrangement joins TRBV7-9 to TRBJ2-1; TRBD2 matches 8 bases. With V trimmed by 5 bases and J by 4 bases, 7 bases remained unmatched. The CDR3 is 15 residues long. The germline V gene has CDR1 SEHNR and CDR2 FQNEAQ (reference sequence). The CDR3 loop reads CASSPGLGSYNEQFF. The CDR3 DNA follows: TGTGCCAGCAGCCCGGGACTAGGCTCTTACAATGAGCAGTTCTTC.

J is TRBJ2-7 and V is TRBV6-5; D is possibly TRBD1 (5 bases). Trimming took 6 bases from V and 3 from J, leaving 18 bases between them. Germline V lookup: CDR1 MNHEY, CDR2 SVGAGI. The CDR3 length is 15 residues. The CDR3 DNA sequence: TGTGCCAGCAGCTTAACAGGTCTTAACCACTACGAGCAGTACTTC. Translating it yields CASSLTGLNHYEQYF.

This clone is a singleton in its sample. The rearrangement joins TRBV4-1 to TRBJ2-2; D is unclear. Germline CDR1 is MGHRA and CDR2 is YSYEKL. V lost 0 bases, J lost 6 bases, and 11 bases lay in between. The CDR3 is made up of 15 amino acids. The CDR3 loop is CASSQDHFIPGELFF. CDR3 sequence (DNA): TGCGCCAGCAGCCAAGATCACTTCATCCCCGGGGAGCTGTTTTTT.

The chain uses TRBV5-1 and TRBJ2-7; the D gene is possibly TRBD2 (6 bases). The CDR3 is made up of 14 amino acids. Germline V lookup: CDR1 SGHRS, CDR2 YFSETQ. The V gene lost 0 bases and the J gene lost 0 bases, with 7 bases spanning the gap. DNA for the CDR3: TGCGCCAGCAGCTTGGGCGGGAACTCCTACGAGCAGTACTTC. It yields the protein CASSLGGNSYEQYF.

The CDR3 is CAWSVMGQYEKLFF. The CDR3 nucleotides are TGTGCCTGGAGTGTAATGGGACAGTACGAAAAACTGTTTTTT. This rearrangement joins TRBV30 to TRBJ1-4; TRBD1 matches at 7 bases. The length of the CDR3 is 14 residues. With V trimmed by 0 bases and J by 8 bases, 6 bases remained unmatched. Germline CDR1 reads GTSNPN; CDR2 reads SVGIG (reference sequence). The variable domain in full, with the rest retrieved from reference TRBV30 and TRBJ1-4, is SQTIHQWPATLVQPVGSPLSLECTVEGTSNPNLYWYRQAAGRGLQLLFYSVGIGQISSEVPQNLSASRPQDRQFILSSKKLLLSDSGFYLCAWSVMGQYEKLFFGSGTQLSVL.

CDR3 in amino acids: CASTPGGSVAEKLFF. DNA of the CDR3: TGCGCCAGCACCCCCGGCGGGTCTGTGGCAGAAAAACTGTTTTTT. V gene TRBV5-1 combines with J gene TRBJ1-4; D gene ambiguous. Germline CDR1 is SGHRS and CDR2 is YFSETQ. The germline V and J ends were trimmed by 6 bases and 8 bases, with 20 bases remaining between them. There are 15 residues in the CDR3.

J is TRBJ2-3 and V is TRBV7-8; 7 bases agree with TRBD2. The junction had 11 bases not matched to a gene; V was cut back by 6 bases and J by 5 bases. CDR3 length: 15 amino acids. The V gene's germline CDR1 is SGHVS and CDR2 FQNEAQ. CDR3 nucleotide sequence: TGTGCCAGCAGGGGCCGGGCGGGAGCGATAGATACGCAGTATTTT. It specifies CASRGRAGAIDTQYF.